The text below deals with one TCR beta chain. Sequenced by immunoSEQ multiplex PCR; TCRdb stores in-frame clones only, minus some. This sample yields about 230,000 clones, of which about four fifths are seen a single time; 7.5% belongs to the top ten. The data were taken from a study of blood T cell repertoires in COVID-19. Germline V CDR1 and CDR2: SGHTA, FQGTGA. V gave up 5 bases and J gave up 7 bases; unmatched junction bases: 6. The CDR3 contains 13 residues. The specimen sequenced was peripheral blood. The TCR was taken from a woman of 80 years or more with COVID-19, enrolled during active disease. This chain uses TRBV7-3 with TRBJ1-2; 8 bases line up with TRBD1. Here the CDR3 DNA reads TGTGCCAGCAGCCATACAGGGGGAGGTGGCTACACCTTC. This codes for CASSHTGGGGYTF.